This TCR beta chain was profiled in a study of T-cell reconstitution after alpha-beta-depleted transplantation in children. Germline V gene data show CDR1 as SQVTM and CDR2 as ANQGSEA. V gave up 5 bases and J gave up 1 base, with 8 bases separating them. This CDR3 spans 13 amino acids. This clonotype was seen ten or more times. Molecular barcoding with unique molecular identifiers was used for the TCRbeta library. MiXCR, run by TCRdb on the PCR reads, gives a single entry per CDR3 protein. The sample has about 360,000 distinct CDR3 sequences, about an eighth seen once. The J gene is TRBJ2-2, the V gene TRBV29-1, with D uncertain. The starting material was PBMCs, obtained from the stem cell graft. The source is a human donor who donated a stem cell graft to a child with Fanconi anemia. The CDR3 sequence is CSVKQQNTGELFF. The DNA for the CDR3 is TGCAGCGTTAAACAGCAGAACACCGGGGAGCTGTTTTTT.